These 4 T cell receptor beta chains share one sample of origin, sequenced in a study of T-cell memory formation after mild COVID-19. TCRdb redid the calling of the 5' RACE reads with MiXCR, one entry per CDR3 protein. The sample consists of 300,000 or so distinct CDR3 sequences, roughly 16% of them appearing once. The sample comprised PBMCs or a T cell subset sorted from them (not recorded which). All receptors derive from a man younger than 30 who had mild COVID-19 (a few samples of this study predate the infection). Cell type and time point are not known.

This clonotype has just a few counts. The V call is TRBV4-1, the J call TRBJ1-1, with D possibly TRBD1 on 5 matching bases. The CDR3 totals 14 residues. Germline values: CDR1 MGHRA, CDR2 YSYEKL. With 4 bases removed from V and 4 bases from J, the gap between germline ends came to 13 bases. CDR3: CASSPGPKSTEAFF. Here the CDR3 DNA reads TGCGCCAGCAGCCCGGGACCCAAGAGCACTGAAGCTTTCTTT.

The rearrangement joins TRBV10-3 to TRBJ2-3; TRBD1 might be the D (6 bases). The CDR3 sequence is 12 residues long. The germline CDR1 and CDR2 sequences are ENHRY and SYGVKD. V was trimmed by 11 bases and J by 5 bases, leaving 14 bases between them. CDR3 protein: CAAQGSLDTQYF. The CDR3 DNA reads TGTGCCGCACAGGGTTCCTTAGATACGCAGTATTTT.

This clonotype came up a few times. V and J are TRBV6-2 or TRBV6-3 and TRBJ2-7; tentatively, D is TRBD2 (5 bases). This CDR3 is built from 13 residues. Deletions cut 5 bases from V and 0 bases from J, with 8 bases between. The germline CDR1 and CDR2 sequences are MNHEY and SVGEGT. CDR3 residues: CASSREDSYEQYV. CDR3 nucleotides: TGTGCCAGCAGTCGGGAAGACTCCTACGAGCAGTACGTC.

The genes are TRBV9 and TRBJ2-1; 12 bases are a match to TRBD1. V lost 4 bases and J lost 8; bases outside the gene matches: 7. The CDR3 length is 15 residues. Per germline, CDR1 SGDLS and CDR2 YYNGEE. The CDR3 loop is CASSRGQGAYYEQFF. CDR3 DNA sequence: TGTGCCAGCAGCAGGGGACAGGGGGCGTATTATGAGCAGTTCTTC. Full variable domain (rest looked up from reference TRBV9 and TRBJ2-1): DSGVTQTPKHLITATGQRVTLRCSPRSGDLSVYWYQQSLDQGLQFLIQYYNGEERAKGNILERFSAQQFPDLHSELNLSSLELGDSALYFCASSRGQGAYYEQFFGPGTRLTVL.